The clone carrying this T cell receptor beta chain came up a few times. The data derive from a study of T cells after yellow fever vaccination. Template switching by 5'RACE produced TCR cDNA, adding a universal primer site and UMIs. Using its own MiXCR run on the 5' RACE reads, TCRdb lists one record per CDR3 protein. The table records about 68,000 distinct CDR3 sequences, about 6.5% of them present only once. Sequenced material: CD8+ T cells sorted from PBMCs, taken about 41 days after the first yellow fever vaccination. The TCR comes from a man between 18 and 29 years old who received the YFV17D yellow fever vaccine.

CDR3 sequence: CASSRPGPKGSGANVLTF. The CDR3 region has the DNA TGTGCCAGCAGCCGCCCGGGCCCCAAGGGCAGTGGGGCCAACGTCCTGACTTTC. The genes are TRBV11-1 and TRBJ2-6; D is undetermined. The CDR3 has 18 amino acids. Trimming removed 5 bases from V and 3 bases from J, with 20 bases in between. Per the germline V gene, CDR1 is SGHAT and CDR2 is FQDESV (reference sequence).